Listed below are T cell receptor beta chains from one sample, sequenced in a study of post-analysis software for immune sequencing data. TCRdb reprocessed the PCR reads with MiXCR, giving one entry per CDR3 protein. The sample yields roughly 620,000 distinct CDR3 sequences, around 44% seen once. The specimen sequenced was blood. These receptors all stem from a girl aged 5-17 years with multiple sclerosis. CDR3s include the opening cysteine and the closing phenylalanine or tryptophan. Fields, in order: J gene, clone size, V gene, D gene, CDR3 protein, CDR3 DNA. A D gene is named only where the DNA matches it firmly. Not all rows give a size; the values are once, few, many and, for expanded clones, a class.

TRBJ2-1 | . | TRBV4-1 | . | CASSQDAGQGYNEQFF | TGCGCCAGCAGCCAAGATGCGGGGCAGGGCTACAATGAGCAGTTCTTC
TRBJ2-1 | . | TRBV7-9 | . | CASSPPEGVITNEQFF | TGTGCCAGCAGCCCACCGGAGGGCGTAATTACCAATGAGCAGTTCTTC
TRBJ1-5 | once | TRBV24-1 | TRBD1 | CATSDAGTEYSSNQPQHF | TGTGCCACCAGTGACGCCGGGACAGAGTACTCTAGCAATCAGCCCCAGCATTTT
TRBJ2-7 | . | TRBV12-3/TRBV12-4 | . | CASSWRNEQYF | TGTGCCAGCAGTTGGCGCAACGAGCAGTACTTC
TRBJ2-5 | few | TRBV10-3 | . | CAISEGDSETQYF | TGTGCCATCAGTGAGGGGGATTCAGAGACCCAGTACTTC
TRBJ1-1 | . | TRBV20-1 | . | CSATWGGRYTEAFF | TGCAGTGCTACTTGGGGGGGAAGGTACACTGAAGCTTTCTTT
TRBJ2-5 | . | TRBV20-1 | . | CSAGGYKQYF | TGCAGTGCTGGGGGGTACAAGCAGTACTTC
TRBJ1-2 | . | TRBV5-1 | . | CASSLAVGDGYTF | TGCGCCAGCAGCTTGGCCGTTGGTGATGGCTACACCTTC
TRBJ1-6 | . | TRBV5-1 | . | CASSLKQGNSLLHF | TGCGCCAGCAGCTTGAAGCAGGGGAATTCACTCCTCCACTTT
TRBJ2-1 | few | TRBV5-5 | TRBD2 | CASSPGTSGSPHEQFF | TGTGCCAGCAGCCCCGGGACTAGCGGGAGTCCCCATGAGCAGTTCTTC
TRBJ2-3 | . | TRBV20-1 | TRBD1 | CSGDRGMLGTDTQYF | TGCAGTGGGGACAGGGGGATGTTGGGCACAGATACGCAGTATTTT
TRBJ1-2 | . | TRBV4-1 | . | CASSQSGTVGYTF | TGCGCCAGCAGCCAATCCGGGACGGTAGGCTACACCTTC
TRBJ2-1 | . | TRBV12-3/TRBV12-4 | TRBD2 | CASRGLAGRVNNEQFF | TGTGCCAGCAGGGGATTAGCGGGAAGGGTGAACAATGAGCAGTTCTTC
TRBJ2-1 | . | TRBV5-1 | . | CASLSEVMNEQFF | TGCGCCAGCCTCTCGGAGGTCATGAATGAGCAGTTCTTC
TRBJ2-2 | . | TRBV5-5 | TRBD1 | CASTMGTGYAGELFF | TGTGCCAGCACCATGGGGACAGGGTACGCCGGGGAGCTGTTTTTT
TRBJ2-5 | . | TRBV12-3/TRBV12-4 | TRBD2 | CASSLKGTSGTQVGTQYF | TGTGCCAGCAGTTTAAAGGGGACTAGCGGGACCCAGGTAGGGACCCAGTACTTC
TRBJ2-7 | few | TRBV11-1 | TRBD2 | CASSPPTGGREQYF | TGTGCCAGCAGCCCCCCGACGGGGGGACGGGAGCAGTACTTC
TRBJ2-7 | . | TRBV7-8 | TRBD1 | CASSFARTGAYEQYF | TGTGCCAGCAGCTTCGCTCGGACAGGGGCCTACGAGCAGTACTTC
TRBJ2-3 | . | TRBV9 | . | CASSVGARMADTQYF | TGTGCCAGCAGCGTTGGAGCACGCATGGCAGATACGCAGTATTTT
TRBJ2-7 | . | TRBV29-1 | TRBD1 | CSAHADREYEQYF | TGCAGCGCCCACGCCGACAGGGAATACGAGCAGTACTTC
TRBJ2-1 | . | TRBV3-1 | TRBD2 | CASSQDGSGTYNEQFF | TGTGCCAGCAGCCAAGATGGAAGCGGGACCTACAATGAGCAGTTCTTC
TRBJ1-1 | . | TRBV12-3/TRBV12-4 | . | CASSLAFGANTEAFF | TGTGCCAGCAGTTTAGCCTTTGGGGCGAACACTGAAGCTTTCTTT
TRBJ1-2 | . | TRBV12-3/TRBV12-4 | TRBD1 | CASSQRQGPLYGYTF | TGTGCCAGCAGCCAACGACAGGGTCCCCTCTATGGCTACACCTTC
TRBJ2-7 | . | TRBV20-1 | . | CSARDQSATLSYEQYF | TGCAGTGCTAGAGATCAGTCGGCGACACTCTCCTACGAGCAGTACTTC
TRBJ1-2 | once | TRBV6-5 | . | CASSPPGKNGYTF | TGTGCCAGCAGCCCACCTGGGAAGAATGGCTACACCTTC
TRBJ1-2 | . | TRBV12-3/TRBV12-4 | TRBD1 | CASNPGQDSGYTF | TGTGCCAGCAACCCGGGACAGGACTCCGGCTACACCTTC
TRBJ2-7 | . | TRBV10-3 | . | CAIDPGGGQAFEQYF | TGTGCCATCGATCCAGGGGGGGGCCAGGCATTCGAGCAGTACTTC
TRBJ2-1 | . | TRBV27 | . | CASIKGGTPISYNEQFF | TGTGCCAGCATAAAAGGGGGGACTCCCATCTCCTACAATGAGCAGTTCTTC
TRBJ2-3 | . | TRBV12-3/TRBV12-4 | TRBD2 | CASRISGDSTDTQYF | TGTGCCAGCAGAATTAGCGGGGATAGCACAGATACGCAGTATTTT
TRBJ1-6 | . | TRBV3-1 | . | CASSQGRTPYSPLHF | TGTGCCAGCAGCCAAGGGCGCACCCCTTATTCACCCCTCCACTTT